This passage covers 10 T cell receptor beta chains from one sample sequenced in a study of blood T cell repertoires in COVID-19. Clones were read by immunoSEQ multiplex PCR, and TCRdb kept only the in-frame ones, dropping some. Here the sample spans approximately 250,000 clones, 80% to 90% being singletons. The sequenced sample consisted of peripheral blood. The receptors stem from a man aged 40-55 years who had recovered from COVID-19.

The J gene is TRBJ1-1, the V gene TRBV21-1; the table's D call TRBD1 went unverified against the DNA. TRBV21-1 is designated a pseudogene. The CDR3 consists of 19 residues. For the CDR3, the DNA is TGTGCCAGCCGGCTCCTCCTAAAAAGTAGCGACAGGGTGAACACTGAAGCTTTCTTT. Protein: CASRLLLKSSDRVNTEAFF.

The chain uses TRBV5-6 and TRBJ2-3; 7 bases fit TRBD2. V was pared by 0 bases and J by 11 bases, with 9 bases of the junction left unmatched. Germline V gene data show CDR1 as SGHDT and CDR2 as YYEEEE. The CDR3 spans 14 residues. This CDR3 reads CASSLAGGLVEQYF. The DNA of the CDR3 is TGTGCCAGCAGCTTGGCCGGAGGACTAGTGGAGCAGTATTTT.

There are a few counts of this clone. The gene calls are TRBV12-3 or TRBV12-4 and TRBJ2-7, with TRBD2 matching over 10 bases. The CDR3 length is 13 residues. V trimming: 6 bases; J trimming: 6 bases; junction bases outside the gene matches: 5. Here the CDR3 reads CASSFGLAVEQYF. The CDR3 DNA follows: TGTGCCAGCAGCTTCGGACTAGCGGTCGAGCAGTACTTC.

CDR3 residues: CASRMGWDYQRDEQFF. CDR3 sequence (DNA): TGCGCCAGCAGGATGGGTTGGGACTATCAGCGGGATGAGCAGTTCTTC. The chain recombines TRBV5-1 with TRBJ2-1; 7 positions agree with TRBD2. CDR1 and CDR2 (germline): SGHRS, YFSETQ. With 5 bases clipped from V and 8 bases from J, the junction kept 16 bases outside the gene matches. The CDR3 loop spans 16 amino acids.

V and J are TRBV27 and TRBJ2-7; 7 nucleotides match TRBD2. CDR1 is MNHEY and CDR2 is SMNVEV in the germline V gene (reference sequence). Trimming took 5 bases from V and 1 from J; bases not matched to a gene: 11. This CDR3 is built from 16 residues. The CDR3 loop is CASSPQGWEGSYEQYF. CDR3 DNA sequence: TGTGCCAGCAGTCCCCAAGGTTGGGAGGGATCCTACGAGCAGTACTTC.

This clone was counted only a few times. This chain connects TRBV10-2 to TRBJ2-1; no clear D gene. CDR1 is WSHSY, CDR2 SAAADI, per germline. There are 12 residues in the CDR3. Trimming cost V 0 bases and J 9 bases, with 6 bases left between them. CDR3 sequence: CASSESRLEQFF. The CDR3 nucleotides are TGCGCCAGCAGTGAGTCTCGACTTGAGCAGTTCTTC.

This sequence joins TRBV2 and TRBJ1-1, with 9 positions matching TRBD1. V lost 6 bases and J lost 0; bases outside the gene matches: 2. Germline values: CDR1 SNHLY, CDR2 FYNNEI. The CDR3 extends over 14 amino acids. CDR3 in DNA: TGTGCCAGCAGCCGACAGGGGGTGAACACTGAAGCTTTCTTT. The encoded protein is CASSRQGVNTEAFF.

The count of this clone is one. The rearrangement uses TRBV5-6 and TRBJ1-2; perhaps TRBD1 as D (6 bases). Germline CDR1 SGHDT, CDR2 YYEEEE. The CDR3 contains 12 residues. With 0 bases removed from V and 12 bases from J, the gap between germline ends came to 12 bases. CDR3 nucleotide sequence: TGTGCCAGCAGCTTGGGGCCGGGACAACACACCTTC. This translates into CASSLGPGQHTF.

This clone showed up just a few times. This chain links TRBV5-5 with TRBJ2-2; the D is unclear. V lost 0 bases to trimming and J lost 0 bases, with 6 bases between them. Germline V CDR1 and CDR2: SGHKS, YYEKEE (reference sequence). The CDR3 spans 15 residues. This CDR3 is CASSLAGTNTGELFF. The CDR3 DNA reads TGTGCCAGCAGCTTGGCAGGCACGAACACCGGGGAGCTGTTTTTT.

This clone has just one count. The V call is TRBV11-1, the J call TRBJ2-7; 10 bases line up with TRBD1. V was pared by 0 bases and J by 1 base, with 3 bases of the junction left unmatched. The length of the CDR3 is 16 residues. Per the germline V gene, CDR1 is SGHAT and CDR2 is FQDESV (reference sequence). CDR3 region: CASSLAPGQGSYEQYF. The CDR3 DNA reads as TGTGCCAGCAGCTTAGCTCCGGGACAGGGGTCCTACGAGCAGTACTTC.